These 16 T cell receptor beta chains came from one sample sequenced in a study of T cell changes during pregnancy in multiple sclerosis. Some clones are missing from TCRdb's copy, which holds only in-frame ones; the method was immunoSEQ multiplex PCR. The sample lists approximately 28,000 clones, around 90% seen once, with 5.7% in the top ten. The sample in question was CD8+ T cells from peripheral blood mononuclear cells, obtained before pregnancy. The receptors derive from a female donor with multiple sclerosis, enrolled in a pregnancy study.

This sequence joins TRBV27 and TRBJ2-1; TRBD1 agrees at 7 bases. V was pared by 5 bases and J by 2 bases, with 3 bases of the junction left unmatched. Germline lookup yields CDR1 MNHEY and CDR2 SMNVEV (reference sequence). The CDR3 contains 14 residues. In DNA form, the CDR3 reads TGTGCCAGCAGTCCCGGGACAGCCTACAATGAGCAGTTCTTC. Its translation: CASSPGTAYNEQFF.

This clone occurred a few times. The V and J genes are TRBV5-8 and TRBJ1-1; 7 positions agree with TRBD1. Unmatched junction bases numbered 5, after V lost 0 bases and J lost 3 bases. The CDR3 runs to 15 residues. CDR1 SGHTS and CDR2 YDEGEE come from the germline V gene. Here the CDR3 reads CASSLVRGPHTEAFF. The DNA of the CDR3 is TGTGCCAGCAGCTTGGTAAGGGGGCCCCACACTGAAGCTTTCTTT.

This chain's CDR3 is CASSEGGTGTYEQYF. In DNA, the CDR3 is TGTGCCAGCAGTGAAGGGGGGACAGGGACCTACGAGCAGTACTTC. The V and J genes are TRBV2 and TRBJ2-7; 9 bases line up with TRBD1. The germline CDR1 and CDR2 sequences are SNHLY and FYNNEI. The CDR3 has 15 amino acids. V dropped 1 base and J dropped 2; count of bases not matched to a gene: 3. Full variable domain (rest looked up from reference TRBV2 and TRBJ2-7): EPEVTQTPSHQVTQMGQEVILRCVPISNHLYFYWYRQILGQKVEFLVSFYNNEISEKSEIFDDQFSVERPDGSNFTLKIRSTKLEDSAMYFCASSEGGTGTYEQYFGPGTRLTVT.

V usage is TRBV4-3 and J usage is TRBJ1-1, with TRBD1 identical over 9 bases. Germline lookup yields CDR1 LGHNA and CDR2 YSLEER. The CDR3 sequence is 16 residues long. V was clipped by 4 bases and J by 0 bases; unmatched bases: 6. The CDR3 DNA reads TGCGCCAGCAGCCTAGACAGGGGGGCCATGAACACTGAAGCTTTCTTT. Its protein product is CASSLDRGAMNTEAFF.

This chain uses TRBV4-2 with TRBJ2-2; tentatively, D is TRBD1 (6 bases). Germline V CDR1 and CDR2: LGHNA, YNFKEQ. Trimming stripped 2 bases from V and 5 bases from J, with 12 bases between. The CDR3 runs to 15 residues. CDR3 bases: TGTGCCAGCAGCCAACCCACAGGGATGACCGGGGAGCTGTTTTTT. It codes for CASSQPTGMTGELFF.

V usage is TRBV27 and J usage is TRBJ1-1; D unclear. The V end was cut by 6 bases, the J end by 5 bases, with 7 bases between. The CDR3 runs 11 residues. Per the germline V gene, CDR1 is MNHEY and CDR2 is SMNVEV (reference sequence). The CDR3: CASRRETEAFF. The DNA of the CDR3 is TGTGCCAGCAGAAGGGAGACTGAAGCTTTCTTT.

The rearrangement uses TRBV19 and TRBJ2-1, with a weak D call TRBD2 (6 bases). The CDR3 runs to 19 residues. Trimming took off 7 bases at V and 5 bases at J, with 30 bases between the two ends. The germline CDR1 and CDR2 sequences are LNHDA and SQIVND (reference sequence). CDR3 DNA: TGTGCCAGTAACGCCCCTTGGGTTGGGCCCCGGGACTCTAACAATGAGCAGTTCTTC. Translated: CASNAPWVGPRDSNNEQFF. Based on the CDR3 plus reference TRBV19 and TRBJ2-1, the full variable domain is DGGITQSPKYLFRKEGQNVTLSCEQNLNHDAMYWYRQDPGQGLRLIYYSQIVNDFQKGDIAEGYSVSREKKESFPLTVTSAQKNPTAFYLCASNAPWVGPRDSNNEQFFGPGTRLTVL.

The J gene is TRBJ1-6, the V gene TRBV5-4; D is possibly TRBD1 (6 bases). The length of the CDR3 is 14 residues. V was pared by 9 bases and J by 8 bases, with 18 bases between. Germline loops: CDR1 SGHNT, CDR2 YYREEE (reference sequence). CDR3 nucleotide sequence: TGTGCCACCGGACAGTTGTCTCTTGATTCACCCCTCCACTTT. Protein product: CATGQLSLDSPLHF.

The chain combines TRBV4-3 with TRBJ2-7; D perhaps matches TRBD1 (5 bases). The germline V gene encodes CDR1 LGHNA and CDR2 YSLEER. This CDR3 is built from 16 residues. Trimming took off 1 base at V and 3 bases at J, with 16 bases between the two ends. The CDR3 here is CASSQGPDQGFYEQYF. CDR3 coding DNA: TGCGCCAGCAGCCAAGGCCCAGACCAGGGATTCTACGAGCAGTACTTC.

The chain has TRBV27 and TRBJ1-1; D perhaps matches TRBD1 (6 bases). The V end was cut by 0 bases, the J end by 4 bases, with 9 bases between. Germline CDR1 and CDR2: MNHEY and SMNVEV (reference sequence). The CDR3 has 14 residues. CDR3 amino acids: CASSLSGGGTEAFF. In nucleotides, the CDR3 is TGTGCCAGCAGTTTATCAGGGGGGGGCACTGAAGCTTTCTTT.

The CDR3 DNA sequence: TGTGCCAGCAGCTTGGGACGGGACACTACTACCTATTTATATGGCTACACCTTC. It encodes CASSLGRDTTTYLYGYTF. The V gene is TRBV5-8, the J gene TRBJ1-2; TRBD1 might be the D (6 bases). CDR1 is SGHTS, CDR2 YDEGEE, per germline. The V and J ends lost 0 bases and 5 bases respectively, with 23 bases between them. This CDR3 region has 18 residues.

V usage is TRBV28 and J usage is TRBJ1-1, with D possibly TRBD1 on 6 matching bases. Trimming left V 9 bases short and J 2 bases short, with 16 bases between. The CDR3 contains 14 residues. Per germline, CDR1 MDHEN and CDR2 SYDVKM. CDR3 residues: CASLALDSNTEAFF. In DNA form, the CDR3 reads TGTGCCAGTCTTGCCCTGGACAGCAACACTGAAGCTTTCTTT.

This clone was observed a single time. The chain links TRBV27 to TRBJ2-1; no clear D. The germline V gene has CDR1 MNHEY and CDR2 SMNVEV (reference sequence). This CDR3 spans 15 amino acids. V lost 2 bases and J 8 bases, leaving 16 bases between the germline ends. The CDR3 sequence: CASSLGGPNRYEQFF. DNA of the CDR3: TGTGCCAGCAGTTTAGGTGGCCCGAACAGATATGAGCAGTTCTTC.

This chain joins TRBV27 and TRBJ1-2, with TRBD1 matching 9 bases. Germline lookup yields CDR1 MNHEY and CDR2 SMNVEV (reference sequence). The J segment lost 6 bases and the V segment lost 5 bases, leaving 7 bases of the junction unmatched. The CDR3 totals 14 residues. CDR3 protein: CASSLGTGLDGYTF. CDR3 DNA sequence: TGTGCCAGCAGTCTAGGGACAGGGCTCGATGGCTACACCTTC.

The chain carries TRBV9 and TRBJ2-5, with D unclear. The CDR3 is 15 amino acids. V dropped 0 bases and J dropped 1 base, with 10 bases sitting between them. Germline loops: CDR1 SGDLS, CDR2 YYNGEE. The CDR3 spells CASSVGRATQETQYF. The CDR3 DNA is TGTGCCAGCAGCGTAGGTAGAGCTACCCAAGAGACCCAGTACTTC.

This chain joins TRBV7-3 and TRBJ2-7; D perhaps matches TRBD1 (6 bases). This CDR3 contains 14 residues. Germline lookup yields CDR1 SGHTA and CDR2 FQGTGA. V lost 5 bases to trimming and J lost 2 bases, with 13 bases between them. The CDR3 protein is CASSPSDSPYEQYF. CDR3 bases: TGTGCCAGCAGCCCTTCGGACAGCCCCTACGAGCAGTACTTC. The full variable domain, with the rest looked up from reference TRBV7-3 and TRBJ2-7, is GAGVSQTPSNKVTEKGKYVELRCDPISGHTALYWYRQSLGQGPEFLIYFQGTGAADDSGLPNDRFFAVRPEGSVSTLKIQRTERGDSAVYLCASSPSDSPYEQYFGPGTRLTVT.